This TCR beta chain was observed in a study of shared T cell receptors in the human thymus. TCRdb keeps only in-frame clones here, not all; method: immunoSEQ multiplex PCR. The sample records hundreds of thousands of clones, 88% being singletons. This same sample was also part of a study on human thymus T cells. As that report states: In corrective heart surgery, resections were taken, and these provided the thymus tissue.

The sample taken for sequencing was thymocytes. The sequence was obtained from a boy under two years old with a congenital heart defect.

CDR3 DNA: TGTGCCAGCAGCAAACAGGACAGGACTGAGCAGTTCTTC. It is translated as CASSKQDRTEQFF. The rearrangement links TRBV21-1 to TRBJ2-1; no DNA check was done on the table's D call, TRBD1. TRBV21-1 is a recognized pseudogene. The CDR3 totals 13 residues.